This T cell receptor beta chain was identified during a study of tumor-infiltrating lymphocytes in oesophageal squamous cell carcinoma. TCRdb passed the PCR reads through MiXCR, listing each CDR3 protein once. The sample has about 3,700 distinct CDR3 sequences, around 15% seen once. The germline CDR1 and CDR2 sequences are SEHNR and FQNEAQ (reference sequence). CDR3 size: 17 residues. By sample fraction, this clonotype is large (0.1 to 1%). A read error may account for a junction end that differs from germline. The sequencing sample was made of esophageal tumor tissue. This clonotype originated in a male donor with esophageal squamous cell carcinoma. The chain joins TRBV7-9 to TRBJ1-6; D is uncertain. The CDR3 nucleotides are TGTGCCAGCAGCTCTACGGCCCGGAGCTCCTATAATTCACCCCTCCACTTC. Its translation: CASSSTARSSYNSPLHF.